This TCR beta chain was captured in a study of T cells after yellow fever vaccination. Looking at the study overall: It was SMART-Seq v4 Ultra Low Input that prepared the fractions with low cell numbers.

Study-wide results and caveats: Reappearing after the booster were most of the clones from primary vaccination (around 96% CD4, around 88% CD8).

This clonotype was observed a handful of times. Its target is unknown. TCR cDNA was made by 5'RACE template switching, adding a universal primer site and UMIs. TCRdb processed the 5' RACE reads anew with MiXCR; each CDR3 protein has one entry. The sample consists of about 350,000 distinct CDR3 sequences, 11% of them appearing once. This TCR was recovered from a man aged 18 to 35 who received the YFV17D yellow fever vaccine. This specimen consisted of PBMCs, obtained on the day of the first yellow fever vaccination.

CDR3 DNA sequence: TGTGCCAGCAGCCAGTTGAGGGGGGGCAACAATGAGCAGTTCTTC. The encoded protein is CASSQLRGGNNEQFF. The rearrangement links TRBV3-1 to TRBJ2-1; D may be TRBD2 (7 bases). The CDR3 is 15 residues long. Germline CDR1 and CDR2: LGHDT and YNNKEL (reference sequence). Trimming took off 3 bases at V and 5 bases at J, with 14 bases between the two ends.